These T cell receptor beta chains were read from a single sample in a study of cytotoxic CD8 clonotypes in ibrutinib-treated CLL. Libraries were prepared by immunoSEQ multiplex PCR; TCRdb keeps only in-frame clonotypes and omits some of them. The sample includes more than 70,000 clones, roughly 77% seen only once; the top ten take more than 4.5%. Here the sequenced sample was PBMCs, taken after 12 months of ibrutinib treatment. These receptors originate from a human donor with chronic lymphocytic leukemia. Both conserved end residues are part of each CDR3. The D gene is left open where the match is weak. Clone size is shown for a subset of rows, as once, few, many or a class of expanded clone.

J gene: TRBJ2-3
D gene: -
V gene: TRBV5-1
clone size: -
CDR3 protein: CASSRTSSGPLSTDTQYF
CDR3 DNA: TGCGCCAGCAGCCGTACTTCGTCAGGGCCCTTGAGCACAGATACGCAGTATTTT

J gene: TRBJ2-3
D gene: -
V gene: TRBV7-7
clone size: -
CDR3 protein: CASSLGALGADTQYF
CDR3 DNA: TGTGCCAGCAGCTTAGGGGCCCTTGGCGCAGATACGCAGTATTTT

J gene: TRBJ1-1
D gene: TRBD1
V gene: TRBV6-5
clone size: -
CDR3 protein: CASSYMTGLNTEAFF
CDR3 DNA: TGTGCCAGCAGTTACATGACAGGGTTGAACACTGAAGCTTTCTTT

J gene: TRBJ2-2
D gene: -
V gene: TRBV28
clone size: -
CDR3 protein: CASSAWDTGELFF
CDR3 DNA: TGTGCCAGCAGTGCCTGGGACACCGGGGAGCTGTTTTTT

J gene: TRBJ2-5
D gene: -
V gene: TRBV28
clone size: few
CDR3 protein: CASSIEETQYF
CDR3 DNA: TGTGCCAGCAGCATTGAAGAGACCCAGTACTTC

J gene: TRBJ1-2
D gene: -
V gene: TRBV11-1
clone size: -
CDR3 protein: CASSFTGRANYGYTF
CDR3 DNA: TGTGCCAGCAGCTTTACAGGGCGGGCTAACTATGGCTACACCTTC

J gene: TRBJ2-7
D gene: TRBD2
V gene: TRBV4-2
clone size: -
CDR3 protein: CASSQDWIAGEQYF
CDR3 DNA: TGTGCCAGCAGCCAAGATTGGATAGCGGGGGAGCAGTACTTC

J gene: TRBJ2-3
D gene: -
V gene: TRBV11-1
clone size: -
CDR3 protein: CASSLGYSLGTDTQYF
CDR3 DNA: TGTGCCAGCAGCTTGGGGTATTCTCTAGGCACAGATACGCAGTATTTT

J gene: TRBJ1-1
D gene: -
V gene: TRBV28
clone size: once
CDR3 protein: CASSSGGTEAFF
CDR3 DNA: TGTGCCAGCAGTTCTGGGGGCACTGAAGCTTTCTTT

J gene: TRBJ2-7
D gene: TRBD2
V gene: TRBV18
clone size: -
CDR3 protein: CASSPPGGVYEQYF
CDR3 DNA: TGTGCCAGCTCACCACCGGGGGGGGTATACGAGCAGTACTTC

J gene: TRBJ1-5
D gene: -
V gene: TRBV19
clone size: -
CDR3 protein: CASSMANSNQPQHF
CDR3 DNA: TGTGCCAGTAGTATGGCCAATAGCAATCAGCCCCAGCATTTT

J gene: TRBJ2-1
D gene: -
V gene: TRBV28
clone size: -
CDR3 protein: CASRGPPYNEQFF
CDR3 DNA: TGTGCCAGCCGGGGTCCCCCCTACAATGAGCAGTTCTTC

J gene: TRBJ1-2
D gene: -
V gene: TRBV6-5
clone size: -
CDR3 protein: CASSTRHGAGGYTF
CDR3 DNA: TGTGCCAGCAGTACACGACATGGGGCTGGTGGCTACACCTTC

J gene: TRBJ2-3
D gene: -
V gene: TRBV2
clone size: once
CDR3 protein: CASSAEWVADTQYF
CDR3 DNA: TGTGCCAGCAGTGCGGAATGGGTGGCAGATACGCAGTATTTT

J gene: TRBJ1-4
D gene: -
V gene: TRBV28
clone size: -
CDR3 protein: CASRPYRSFNNEKLFF
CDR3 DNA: TGTGCCAGCAGACCCTACAGGTCCTTCAATAATGAAAAACTGTTTTTT

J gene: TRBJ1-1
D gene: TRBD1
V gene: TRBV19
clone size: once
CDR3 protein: CASSIRGGLTEAFF
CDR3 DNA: TGTGCCAGTAGTATCAGGGGGGGGCTCACTGAAGCTTTCTTT

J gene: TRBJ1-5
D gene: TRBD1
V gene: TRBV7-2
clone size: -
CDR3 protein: CASSPHDRGPYSNQPQHF
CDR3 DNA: TGTGCCAGCTCCCCCCACGACAGGGGTCCTTATAGCAATCAGCCCCAGCATTTT

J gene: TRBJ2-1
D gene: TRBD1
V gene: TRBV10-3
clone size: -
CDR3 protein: CAQAPGQGADEQFF
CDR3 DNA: TGTGCCCAGGCCCCGGGACAGGGTGCCGATGAGCAGTTCTTC

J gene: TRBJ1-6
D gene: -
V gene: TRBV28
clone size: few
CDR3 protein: CASSLDRWWPLHF
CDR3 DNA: TGTGCCAGCAGCCTAGACCGGTGGTGGCCCCTCCACTTT

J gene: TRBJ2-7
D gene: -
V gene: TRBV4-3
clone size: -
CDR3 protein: CASSQVGAGEQYF
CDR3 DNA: TGCGCCAGCAGCCAAGTCGGGGCGGGCGAGCAGTACTTC

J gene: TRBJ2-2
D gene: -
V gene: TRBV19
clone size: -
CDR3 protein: CASSPTVSGELFF
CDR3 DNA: TGTGCCAGTAGTCCCACCGTTTCAGGGGAGCTGTTTTTT

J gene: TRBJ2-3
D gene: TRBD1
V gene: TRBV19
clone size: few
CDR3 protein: CASTHQGANTDTQYF
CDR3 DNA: TGTGCCAGTACCCACCAGGGGGCCAACACAGATACGCAGTATTTT

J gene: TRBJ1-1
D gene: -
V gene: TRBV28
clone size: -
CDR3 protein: CASSLQVTEAFF
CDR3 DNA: TGTGCCAGCAGTTTACAGGTAACTGAAGCTTTCTTT

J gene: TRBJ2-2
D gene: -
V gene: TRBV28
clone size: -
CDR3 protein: CASSLEAGTGELFF
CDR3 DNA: TGTGCCAGCAGTTTAGAGGCGGGGACCGGGGAGCTGTTTTTT

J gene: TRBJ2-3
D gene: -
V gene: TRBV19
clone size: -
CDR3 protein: CASSTPGGGTQYF
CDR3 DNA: TGTGCCAGTAGTACCCCGGGTGGGGGTACGCAGTATTTT

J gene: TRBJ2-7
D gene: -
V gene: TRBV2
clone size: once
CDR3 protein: CASTRQAYEQYF
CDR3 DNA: TGTGCCAGCACCCGACAGGCCTACGAGCAGTACTTC

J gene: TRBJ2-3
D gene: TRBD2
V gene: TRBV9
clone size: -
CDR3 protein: CASSVGEGRTDTQYF
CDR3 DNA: TGTGCCAGCAGCGTAGGGGAGGGCCGCACAGATACGCAGTATTTT

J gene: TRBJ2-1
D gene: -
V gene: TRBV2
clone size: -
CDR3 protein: CASKGEGWGYNEQFF
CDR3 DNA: TGTGCCAGCAAAGGCGAGGGGTGGGGTTACAATGAGCAGTTCTTC

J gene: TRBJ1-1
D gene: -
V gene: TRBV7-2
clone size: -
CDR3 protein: CASSLSGGTEAFF
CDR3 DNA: TGTGCCAGCAGCCTATCGGGGGGCACTGAAGCTTTCTTT

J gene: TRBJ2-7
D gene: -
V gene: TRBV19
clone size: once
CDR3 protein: CASSMNRRPLSEQYF
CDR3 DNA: TGTGCCAGTAGTATGAATAGGAGACCCCTTTCCGAGCAGTACTTC

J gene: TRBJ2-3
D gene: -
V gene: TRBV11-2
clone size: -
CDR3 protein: CAGSLPTATDTQYF
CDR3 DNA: TGTGCCGGCAGCTTACCGACAGCCACAGATACGCAGTATTTT

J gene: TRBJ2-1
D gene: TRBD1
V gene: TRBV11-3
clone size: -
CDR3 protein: CASSLDPTPGGEQFF
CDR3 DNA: TGTGCCAGCAGCTTAGACCCGACCCCAGGGGGCGAGCAGTTCTTC

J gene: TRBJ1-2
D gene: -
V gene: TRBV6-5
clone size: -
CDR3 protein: CASTGGKDYGYTF
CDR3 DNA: TGTGCCAGCACTGGGGGGAAGGACTATGGCTACACCTTC

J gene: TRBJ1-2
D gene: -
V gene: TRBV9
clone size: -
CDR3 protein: CASSVGERGGYGYTF
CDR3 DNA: TGTGCCAGCAGCGTAGGGGAAAGGGGTGGTTATGGCTACACCTTC

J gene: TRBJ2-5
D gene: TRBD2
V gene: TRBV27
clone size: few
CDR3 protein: CASTPSLAGGTQYF
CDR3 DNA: TGTGCCAGCACCCCCAGTCTAGCGGGGGGGACCCAGTACTTC

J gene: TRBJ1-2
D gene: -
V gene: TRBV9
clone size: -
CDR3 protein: CASSVSSNYGYTF
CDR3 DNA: TGTGCCAGCAGCGTATCCAGTAACTATGGCTACACCTTC

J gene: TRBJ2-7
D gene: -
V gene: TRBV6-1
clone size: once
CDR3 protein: CAAPGEKGYEQYF
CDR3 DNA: TGTGCCGCCCCAGGGGAAAAGGGGTACGAGCAGTACTTC

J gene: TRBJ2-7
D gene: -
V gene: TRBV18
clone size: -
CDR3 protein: CASSPPSGPPAGEQYF
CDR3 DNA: TGTGCCAGCTCACCACCTTCCGGACCTCCGGCGGGTGAGCAGTACTTC

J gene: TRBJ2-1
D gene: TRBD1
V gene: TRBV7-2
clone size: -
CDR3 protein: CASSSQGVEQFF
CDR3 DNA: TGTGCCAGCAGCTCCCAGGGGGTTGAGCAGTTCTTC

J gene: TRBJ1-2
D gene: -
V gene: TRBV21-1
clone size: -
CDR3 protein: CASSKGDAGYGYTF
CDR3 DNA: TGTGCCAGCAGCAAAGGAGACGCAGGCTATGGCTACACCTTC

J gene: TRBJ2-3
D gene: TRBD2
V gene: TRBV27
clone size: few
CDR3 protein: CASSLGWASGNTDTQYF
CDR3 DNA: TGTGCCAGCAGTTTAGGGTGGGCTAGCGGGAACACAGATACGCAGTATTTT

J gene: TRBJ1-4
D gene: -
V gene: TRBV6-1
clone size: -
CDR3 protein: CATPGEATNEKLFF
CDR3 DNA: TGTGCCACCCCGGGGGAAGCAACTAATGAAAAACTGTTTTTT

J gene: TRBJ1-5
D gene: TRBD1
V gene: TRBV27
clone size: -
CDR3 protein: CASSLTGGNQPQHF
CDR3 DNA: TGTGCCAGCAGTCTGACAGGGGGCAATCAGCCCCAGCATTTT

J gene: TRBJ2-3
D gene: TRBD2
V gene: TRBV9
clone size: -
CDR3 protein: CASSPGLAADTQYF
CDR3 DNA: TGTGCCAGCAGCCCCGGACTAGCGGCAGATACGCAGTATTTT

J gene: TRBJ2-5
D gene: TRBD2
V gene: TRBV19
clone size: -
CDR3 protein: CASSPTSEETQYF
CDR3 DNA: TGTGCCAGTAGCCCTACTAGCGAAGAGACCCAGTACTTC

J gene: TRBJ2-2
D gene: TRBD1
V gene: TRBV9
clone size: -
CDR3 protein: CASSRTGFNTGELFF
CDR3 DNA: TGTGCCAGCAGCCGGACAGGATTCAACACCGGGGAGCTGTTTTTT

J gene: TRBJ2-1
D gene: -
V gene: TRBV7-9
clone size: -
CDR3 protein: CASSGVGVHEQFF
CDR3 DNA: TGTGCCAGCAGCGGGGTAGGGGTCCATGAGCAGTTCTTC

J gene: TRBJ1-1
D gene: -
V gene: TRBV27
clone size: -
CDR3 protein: CASSSRTALSLGGLNTEAFF
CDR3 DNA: TGTGCCAGCAGTTCACGGACGGCCTTGTCCCTAGGGGGGTTGAACACTGAAGCTTTCTTT

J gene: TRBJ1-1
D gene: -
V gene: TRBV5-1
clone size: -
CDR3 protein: CASSLGAPAGTEAFF
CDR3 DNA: TGCGCCAGCAGCTTGGGGGCACCCGCGGGGACTGAAGCTTTCTTT